Following are 6 T cell receptor beta chains from one sample sequenced in a study of shared clonotypes between healthy human individuals (dated by TCRdb to between 2020 and 2021). The library was made by the immunoSEQ multiplex PCR assay. TCRdb limited this immuneACCESS table to in-frame rearrangements with V and J called. A share of clones is missing; checked studies link under half to unresolved V genes, and the rest is unexplained. For this sample there are around 2,100,000 clones; about 95% appear just once. Around 1% of the sample is held by the ten biggest clonotypes. CD8 naive samples consisted of CD45RO-negative cells that were positively selected for CCR7, yielding a CD45RA+CCR7+ population without TemRA cells. The sequenced sample was naive CD8+ T cells sorted from blood. Reading the label with the study, this specimen's cell subset or site is: CD45RA+CCR7+. Source of these receptors: a man aged 18 to 30 in good health.

This clone came up once. This chain joins TRBV2 and TRBJ2-3; 9 nucleotides line up with TRBD2. Trimming at V came to 5 bases and at J to 5 bases, leaving 8 bases not matched to a gene. Germline V gene data show CDR1 as SNHLY and CDR2 as FYNNEI. This CDR3 contains 15 residues. CDR3 in DNA: TGTGCCAGCAGTTTGGGGACTAGCTCGGGAGATACGCAGTATTTT. Amino acid sequence: CASSLGTSSGDTQYF.

V gene TRBV7-8 combines with J gene TRBJ1-3; 10 nucleotides match TRBD1. Germline trimming cut 5 bases from V and 2 bases from J; bases unmatched to any gene: 6. This CDR3 region has 16 residues. CDR1 and CDR2 (germline): SGHVS, FQNEAQ. The DNA of the CDR3 is TGTGCCAGCAGCATCACCGGGACAGGGGCTGGAAACACCATATATTTT. The encoded protein is CASSITGTGAGNTIYF.

V usage is TRBV7-9 and J usage is TRBJ1-1, with D unresolved. The length of the CDR3 is 19 residues. V was trimmed by 4 bases and J by 3 bases, leaving 27 bases between them. Per the germline V gene, CDR1 is SEHNR and CDR2 is FQNEAQ (reference sequence). The CDR3 DNA follows: TGTGCCAGCAGCTCACAAGTCGGAGGACTTTTAGACGGCTACACTGAAGCTTTCTTT. It codes for CASSSQVGGLLDGYTEAFF.

The chain joins TRBV6-6 to TRBJ2-7, with D possibly TRBD1 on 5 matching bases. Germline-derived CDR1 and CDR2 are MNHNY and SVGAGI (reference sequence). Trimming shortened V by 2 bases and J by 2 bases, and 13 bases separated the two germline ends. CDR3 length: 15 amino acids. CDR3 residues: CASSYGRQGTYEQYF. Written as DNA, the CDR3 is TGTGCCAGCAGTTACGGTCGGCAGGGAACCTACGAGCAGTACTTC.

The V and J genes are TRBV7-9 and TRBJ2-3; D gene uncertain. The CDR3 is 15 residues long. V lost 2 bases, J lost 1 base, and 10 bases lay in between. Germline assignment: CDR1 SEHNR and CDR2 FQNEAQ (reference sequence). The CDR3 spells CASSLLSSGTDTQYF. The DNA for the CDR3 is TGTGCCAGCAGCTTACTTTCATCGGGCACAGATACGCAGTATTTT.

The chain is built from TRBV5-6 and TRBJ1-6, with TRBD1 matching 8 bases. From germline, CDR1 is SGHDT and CDR2 YYEEEE. V shed 5 bases and J 0 bases; nucleotides not matched to a gene: 10. This CDR3 contains 18 residues. The chain's CDR3 is CASSPGQVLSSYNSPLHF. In nucleotides, the CDR3 is TGTGCCAGCAGTCCGGGACAGGTGCTGAGCTCCTATAATTCACCCCTCCACTTT.